The 5 T cell receptor beta chains reported below all come from one sample, sequenced in a study of CD8+ T cells in alopecia areata. Markers used for sorting pooled cutaneous lymph node cells were CD4, CD8alpha, NKG2D, NKG2ACE and others. Reverse transcribed after extraction, RNA yielded cDNA as the sequencing template. Generated by immunoSEQ multiplex PCR, the TCRdb table keeps only in-frame clones and is missing some. The sample contains 270,000 or so clones, none occurring once; roughly 1.2% lies in the top ten. Sequencing was done on a sample of CD4+ T cells sorted from a lymph node. Source of these receptors: a C3H/HeJ mouse with alopecia areata. The strain bears MHC haplotype H2-k.

This clone appeared a few times. Gene names are the mouse ones. The read finishes 4 residues shy of the CDR3 end, and the germline J gene is used to complete it. The V and J genes are TRBV1 and TRBJ2-1; maybe TRBD1 (6 bases). This CDR3 spans 15 amino acids. The germline V and J ends were trimmed by 3 bases and 1 base, with 10 bases remaining between them. Germline V gene data show CDR1 as NSQYPW and CDR2 as LRSPGD (reference sequence). CDR3 DNA (partial): TGCACCTGCAGTGCGAGACAGGTAAACTATGCT. Its protein product is CTCSARQVNYA. The full-length CDR3 reads as CTCSARQVNYAEQFF.

This clone showed up just a few times. All gene names here are mouse names. The CDR3 extends 4 residues past the end of the read, so its final part is completed from the germline J gene. V and J are TRBV5 and TRBJ2-7; 11 nucleotides line up with TRBD2. Germline loops: CDR1 LGHNA, CDR2 YNLKQL (reference sequence). This CDR3 has 15 amino acids. Trimming took 4 bases from V and 2 from J; bases not matched to a gene: 4. The part of the CDR3 DNA that was read is TGTGCCAGCAGCCCCCGGACTGGGGGGCCCTAT. Encoded protein: CASSPRTGGPY. In full, the CDR3 is CASSPRTGGPYEQYF.

There are a few counts of this clone. Germline and genes here are mouse. Read sequence stops 4 residues before the CDR3 end, and the germline J gene provides the missing end. The gene calls are TRBV19 and TRBJ2-5; TRBD1 agrees at 9 bases. The CDR3 spans 13 residues. CDR1 FNHDT and CDR2 SITEND come from the germline V gene (reference sequence). The CDR3 spells CASRQGAVDTQYF. Partial CDR3 DNA: TGTGCCAGCAGACAGGGGGCCGTGGAC.

This clone was detected a few times. Gene names are mouse gene names. The CDR3 extends 4 residues past the end of the read, so its final part is completed from the germline J gene. The rearrangement uses TRBV1 and TRBJ2-7, with 9 bases identical to TRBD1. Germline V gene sequence: CDR1 NSQYPW, CDR2 LRSPGD (reference sequence). The CDR3 covers 16 residues. Incomplete CDR3 DNA: TGCACCTGCAGTGCAGATCCCAGGACAGGGGAGGAT. Amino acid sequence: CTCSADPRTGED. The full-length CDR3 reads as CTCSADPRTGEDEQYF.

About this clone itself: The gene symbols are mouse symbols. The read ends 4 residues shy of where the CDR3 ends; the end is completed using the germline J gene. V usage is TRBV1 and J usage is TRBJ1-1, with 9 bases aligning to TRBD1. The CDR3 extends over 16 amino acids. Looked up from germline, CDR1 is NSQYPW and CDR2 is LRSPGD (reference sequence). V trimming: 2 bases; J trimming: 3 bases; junction bases outside the gene matches: 7. The DNA read from the CDR3 is TGCACCTGCAGTGCAAGGGACAGGGAGAAGTACACA. Its protein is CTCSARDREKYT. The entire CDR3 is CTCSARDREKYTEVFF.